A selection of T cell receptor beta chains follows, all from one sample in a study of vaccination and CD4 T cells after COVID-19. Their antigen targets remain unknown. In TCRdb, the PCR reads were re-called with MiXCR into one record per CDR3 protein. Here the sample spans 11,000 to 15,000 distinct CDR3 sequences, under 50% being singletons. The sample comprised CD4+ T cells from blood, cultured in vitro. All receptors come from a human donor who had recovered from COVID-19. CDR3s include the opening cysteine and the closing phenylalanine or tryptophan. The D gene is left open where the match is weak. Size values are once, few and many counts, or a class for expanded clones, and some rows have none.

d_call	clone_size	v_call	j_call	cdr3_aa	cdr3_nt
NA	NA	TRBV5-4	TRBJ2-3	CASSFSSPDTQYF	TGTGCCAGCAGCTTCTCATCTCCAGATACGCAGTATTTT
TRBD2	NA	TRBV6-4	TRBJ2-7	CASSYGLAGGSRRNEQYF	TGTGCCAGCAGTTACGGGCTAGCGGGAGGTAGTCGGAGGAACGAGCAGTACTTC
NA	NA	TRBV6-2/TRBV6-3	TRBJ1-5	CASSRTHTTRGQPQHF	TGTGCCAGCAGTCGCACGCACACTACTCGAGGCCAGCCCCAGCATTTT
TRBD1	NA	TRBV7-9	TRBJ2-7	CASSLADRVDSYEQYF	TGTGCCAGCAGCTTAGCAGACAGGGTGGACTCCTACGAGCAGTACTTC
NA	few	TRBV6-1	TRBJ1-6	CASSEGRVISPLHF	TGTGCCAGCAGTGAAGGCAGGGTGATTTCACCCCTCCACTTT
NA	NA	TRBV10-3	TRBJ1-1	CAISPRATEAFF	TGTGCCATCAGTCCCAGGGCCACTGAAGCTTTCTTT
NA	NA	TRBV20-1	TRBJ2-1	CSAEGWGDLPIEQFF	TGCAGTGCTGAGGGGTGGGGGGATCTTCCAATTGAGCAGTTCTTC
NA	few	TRBV20-1	TRBJ1-1	CSARASRGRLNTEAFF	TGCAGTGCTAGAGCGTCTCGGGGGCGGCTGAACACTGAAGCTTTCTTT
NA	NA	TRBV20-1	TRBJ2-3	CSALDRLTGPTVTQYF	TGCAGTGCTCTCGACCGGCTGACGGGACCCACGGTTACGCAGTATTTT
NA	few	TRBV6-1	TRBJ1-2	CASSRGPDYGYTF	TGTGCCAGCAGTCGCGGCCCAGACTATGGCTACACCTTC
NA	few	TRBV6-1	TRBJ2-5	CASSTPGLGVETQYF	TGTGCCAGCAGTACGCCGGGGCTCGGTGTCGAGACCCAGTACTTC
NA	NA	TRBV7-2	TRBJ2-3	CASSPQRGGPGTDTQYF	TGTGCCAGCAGCCCCCAGAGGGGCGGGCCTGGCACAGATACGCAGTATTTT
TRBD2	few	TRBV20-1	TRBJ2-5	CSARDGGRAVETQYF	TGCAGTGCTAGAGATGGCGGGAGGGCCGTTGAGACCCAGTACTTC
TRBD2	NA	TRBV6-5	TRBJ2-1	CASSYPTFRTSGSHNEQFF	TGTGCCAGCAGTTATCCTACCTTCCGGACTAGCGGGAGCCACAATGAGCAGTTCTTC
NA	NA	TRBV2	TRBJ2-5	CASSDPRRGDLKETQYF	TGTGCCAGCAGTGACCCGCGCCGCGGCGATTTAAAAGAGACCCAGTACTTC
NA	few	TRBV4-1	TRBJ1-1	CASSQPYNYDSDSEAFF	TGCGCCAGCAGCCAACCCTACAATTACGACAGCGACTCTGAAGCTTTCTTT
TRBD1	NA	TRBV20-1	TRBJ1-5	CSARKDRGLGNQPQHF	TGCAGTGCTAGAAAGGACAGGGGGCTTGGCAATCAGCCCCAGCATTTT
NA	NA	TRBV20-1	TRBJ2-5	CSAPFGVGRSQYF	TGCAGTGCCCCATTTGGGGTGGGGAGGTCCCAGTACTTC
TRBD2	NA	TRBV28	TRBJ2-1	CASRVGLAENEQFF	TGTGCCAGCAGAGTGGGACTAGCGGAGAATGAGCAGTTCTTC
NA	few	TRBV2	TRBJ1-6	CASSDQIASPLHF	TGTGCCAGCAGTGACCAGATCGCTTCACCCCTCCACTTT
NA	few	TRBV20-1	TRBJ2-5	CSAKRSAIFQETQYF	TGCAGTGCTAAGAGGTCGGCAATCTTCCAAGAGACCCAGTACTTC
NA	once	TRBV7-7	TRBJ2-5	CASSRDVQETQYF	TGTGCTAGCAGCCGAGACGTCCAAGAGACCCAGTACTTC
TRBD2	few	TRBV7-2	TRBJ2-5	CASSNRLAGGVGTQYF	TGTGCCAGCAGCAATCGACTAGCGGGAGGGGTGGGGACCCAGTACTTC
TRBD2	NA	TRBV11-3	TRBJ2-7	CASSLVAGSYEQYF	TGTGCCAGCAGCTTAGTAGCGGGGAGCTACGAGCAGTACTTC
TRBD2	NA	TRBV20-1	TRBJ2-7	CSASETKLATSHEQYF	TGCAGTGCTAGCGAAACAAAACTAGCGACGAGCCACGAGCAGTACTTC
NA	NA	TRBV20-1	TRBJ1-6	CSAIGGSYNSPLHF	TGCAGTGCGATTGGGGGCTCCTATAATTCACCCCTCCACTTT
NA	NA	TRBV24-1	TRBJ2-2	CATSDYNTGELFF	TGTGCCACCAGTGATTACAACACCGGGGAGCTGTTTTTT
NA	NA	TRBV9	TRBJ1-2	CASSVSEGSYGYTF	TGTGCCAGCAGCGTAAGTGAGGGTAGCTATGGCTACACCTTC
TRBD1	NA	TRBV7-9	TRBJ2-7	CASSLTMRWGQGAYEQYF	TGTGCCAGCAGCCTCACGATGAGATGGGGACAGGGGGCTTACGAGCAGTACTTC
NA	NA	TRBV28	TRBJ2-1	CASSLTRTYNEQFF	TGTGCCAGCAGTTTAACCCGGACCTACAATGAGCAGTTCTTC
NA	NA	TRBV7-3	TRBJ2-1	CASSFDHQAGTYNEQFF	TGTGCCAGCAGCTTCGATCACCAGGCGGGTACCTACAATGAGCAGTTCTTC
TRBD1	NA	TRBV28	TRBJ2-1	CASSFPDRGHEQFF	TGTGCCAGCAGTTTCCCAGACAGGGGCCATGAGCAGTTCTTC
TRBD2	NA	TRBV10-3	TRBJ2-1	CAISESRAGVRASYNEQFF	TGTGCCATCAGTGAGTCAAGGGCGGGAGTCCGGGCGTCTTACAATGAGCAGTTCTTC
NA	NA	TRBV6-5	TRBJ1-1	CASSYSLWVWTTEAFF	TGTGCCAGCAGTTACTCTTTATGGGTTTGGACGACTGAAGCTTTCTTT